These 10 T cell receptor beta chains came from one sample sequenced in a study of metastatic and nonmetastatic thyroid tumors. Each patient went into thyroid surgery without having received any treatment. TCRdb re-analyzed the PCR reads through MiXCR. This sample has around 8,600 clones; roughly 35% occur once, and the top ten carry around a fifth. Sequenced: tumor tissue. The receptors derive from a female donor with papillary thyroid cancer or a benign thyroid nodule (not recorded which). Some clones in this sample may be carry-over from other donors' samples.

The table lists this clone with a few counts. V gene TRBV6-1 combines with J gene TRBJ1-5; TRBD1 is a possible D gene (5 bases). V lost 5 bases and J 0 bases, leaving 17 bases between the germline ends. The length of the CDR3 is 17 residues. CDR1 MNHNS and CDR2 SASEGT come from the germline V gene. The CDR3 spells CASSPGGAALSNQPQHF. The CDR3 region has the DNA TGTGCCAGCAGTCCGGGCGGGGCGGCACTTAGCAATCAGCCCCAGCATTTT.

This clone was picked up a small number of times. The chain employs TRBV6-2 or TRBV6-3 and TRBJ1-5; 7 positions match TRBD1. V was pared by 8 bases and J by 15 bases, with 16 bases of the junction left unmatched. Looked up from germline, CDR1 is MNHEY and CDR2 is SVGEGT. CDR3 size: 13 residues. The CDR3, as DNA: TGTGCCAGCTCACACGCCTTTCGACAGGGTTGGCATTTT. It specifies CASSHAFRQGWHF.

This clone has more than one count but fewer than ten. The V gene is TRBV25-1, the J gene TRBJ2-2, with D unclear. The CDR3 extends over 15 amino acids. The germline CDR1 and CDR2 sequences are MGHDK and SYGVNS. The ends were cut back, 1 base at V and 3 bases at J, with 9 bases in the middle. This CDR3 is CASSESASDTGELFF. In nucleotides, the CDR3 is TGTGCCAGCAGTGAATCTGCTTCGGACACCGGGGAGCTGTTTTTT.

In this sample, this clone turned up many times. This sequence joins TRBV5-5 and TRBJ1-3; D possibly corresponds to TRBD1 (5 bases). The CDR3 runs to 13 residues. Between the trimmed V and J ends, which lost 1 base and 4 bases, there was a span of 6 bases. Germline lookup yields CDR1 SGHKS and CDR2 YYEKEE (reference sequence). CDR3 DNA sequence: TGTGCCAGCAGCTTGCCAGGGGGAAACACCATATATTTT. Protein product: CASSLPGGNTIYF.

This clone was recorded a few times. V is TRBV12-3 or TRBV12-4 and J is TRBJ1-3; a weak D match, TRBD1 (6 bases). Trimming stripped 6 bases from V and 0 bases from J, with 21 bases between. The CDR3 loop spans 18 amino acids. CDR3 coding DNA: TGTGCCAGCAGGCCAAACCGGACAGCAATACTCTCTGGAAACACCATATATTTT. Translation: CASRPNRTAILSGNTIYF.

Comments on this clone: With a much larger clone just one base away, this may be a read error. This chain joins TRBV10-2 and TRBJ2-5; TRBD2 agrees at 14 bases. CDR1 and CDR2 (germline): WSHSY, SAAADI. V was clipped by 6 bases and J by 10 bases; unmatched bases: 7. The CDR3 has 14 amino acids. CDR3: CASRLTSGGVDQYF. The CDR3 DNA sequence: TGCGCCAGCAGACTGACTAGCGGGGGGGTGGACCAGTACTTC.

This clone is categorized as large. The gene calls are TRBV30 and TRBJ1-2; unclear D gene. The V gene's germline CDR1 is GTSNPN and CDR2 SVGIG (reference sequence). Trimming stripped 0 bases from V and 4 bases from J, with 9 bases between. This CDR3 region has 13 residues. This CDR3 reads CAWSVGPAYGYTF. CDR3 nucleotides: TGTGCCTGGAGTGTAGGACCAGCCTATGGCTACACCTTC. Using reference TRBV30 and TRBJ1-2 for the parts outside the CDR3, the full variable domain is SQTIHQWPATLVQPVGSPLSLECTVEGTSNPNLYWYRQAAGRGLQLLFYSVGIGQISSEVPQNLSASRPQDRQFILSSKKLLLSDSGFYLCAWSVGPAYGYTFGSGTRLTVV.

The rearrangement links TRBV10-1 to TRBJ1-2, with 7 bases aligning to TRBD1. The CDR3 totals 13 residues. The germline V gene encodes CDR1 WNHNN and CDR2 SYGVQD (reference sequence). The J segment lost 2 bases and the V segment lost 3 bases, leaving 0 bases of the junction unmatched. The CDR3 DNA sequence: TGCGCCAGCAGTGACAGGGGGAACTATGGCTACACCTTC. Translated: CASSDRGNYGYTF.

In its sample, this clone is medium-sized. V usage is TRBV5-5 and J usage is TRBJ2-7; 11 nucleotides agree with TRBD2. This CDR3 is 17 amino acids long. From germline, CDR1 is SGHKS and CDR2 YYEKEE (reference sequence). V lost 0 bases to trimming and J lost 0 bases; unmatched junction nucleotides: 5. The CDR3 here is CASSLGLAGYSSYEQYF. The CDR3 DNA is TGTGCCAGCAGCTTGGGACTAGCGGGGTACAGCTCCTACGAGCAGTACTTC.

J is TRBJ2-7 and V is TRBV6-2 or TRBV6-3; TRBD1 aligns across 7 bases. This CDR3 has 15 residues. The V and J ends lost 5 bases and 6 bases, in that order; junction bases with no gene match: 13. The V gene's germline CDR1 is MNHEY and CDR2 SVGEGT. CDR3 nucleotides: TGTGCCAGCAGTAGAGGACAGGCTCTTTATTCCGAGCAGTACTTC. Protein product: CASSRGQALYSEQYF.